This T cell receptor beta chain was recovered during a study of blood T cell repertoires in COVID-19. About the study: Whether acute or convalescent, the COVID-19 samples came from the United States, Italy and Spain. In each case, the material was cDNA or gDNA derived from T cells, B-cell-depleted T cells, or PBMCs.

In the authors' methods: Amplification of reference gene primers provided the estimated nucleated cell counts. Produced via immunoSEQ multiplex PCR; TCRdb's table is partial and in-frame only. For V, J and clone size, that table is used; D and trimming come from the DNA. The sample lists fewer than 250,000 clones, 89% seen once, with under 7.5% in the top ten. This CDR3 has 17 residues. Germline assignment: CDR1 SGHRS and CDR2 YFSETQ. V was clipped by 0 bases and J by 5 bases; unmatched bases: 8. Specimen: peripheral blood. The chain has TRBV5-1 and TRBJ2-3; TRBD2 aligns across 11 bases. This TCR was sampled from a man in his sixties who had recovered from COVID-19. Here the CDR3 DNA reads TGCGCCAGCAGCTTGGCCCTAGCGGGGGGAGATATAGATACGCAGTATTTT. This codes for CASSLALAGGDIDTQYF.